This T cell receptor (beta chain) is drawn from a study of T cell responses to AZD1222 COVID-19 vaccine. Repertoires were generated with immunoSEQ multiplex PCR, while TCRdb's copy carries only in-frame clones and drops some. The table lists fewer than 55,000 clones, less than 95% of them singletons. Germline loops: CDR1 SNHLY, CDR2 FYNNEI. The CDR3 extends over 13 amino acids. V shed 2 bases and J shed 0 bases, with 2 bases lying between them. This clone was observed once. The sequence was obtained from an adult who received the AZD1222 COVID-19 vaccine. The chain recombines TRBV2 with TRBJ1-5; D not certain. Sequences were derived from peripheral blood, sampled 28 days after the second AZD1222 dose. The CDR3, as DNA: TGTGCCAGCAGTGAATATAGCAATCAGCCCCAGCATTTT. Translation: CASSEYSNQPQHF.